The present T cell receptor (beta chain) was sequenced within a study of T cell responses to AZD1222 COVID-19 vaccine. Whole-study findings and limits: Seropositive at baseline were only six AZD1222 recipients.

V lost 1 base, J lost 4 bases, and 5 bases lay in between. This CDR3 spans 13 amino acids. In germline, CDR1 is SGHAT, CDR2 FQNNGV. Only in-frame clones appear in the TCRdb table, and some are missing; sequencing was by immunoSEQ multiplex PCR. The sample yields about 170,000 clones, 90% to 95% seen once. In regard to this clone: What it binds is not known.

V gene TRBV11-2 combines with J gene TRBJ1-5, with D unresolved. This specimen was peripheral blood, taken on day 0 of AZD1222 vaccination. The TCR sequence derives from an adult in good health. CDR3 DNA: TGTGCCAGCAGCTTAGTAGAGAATCAGCCCCAGCATTTT. Translating gives CASSLVENQPQHF. Full variable domain (rest looked up from reference TRBV11-2 and TRBJ1-5): EAGVAQSPRYKIIEKRQSVAFWCNPISGHATLYWYQQILGQGPKLLIQFQNNGVVDDSQLPKDRFSAERLKGVDSTLKIQPAKLEDSAVYLCASSLVENQPQHFGDGTRLSIL.